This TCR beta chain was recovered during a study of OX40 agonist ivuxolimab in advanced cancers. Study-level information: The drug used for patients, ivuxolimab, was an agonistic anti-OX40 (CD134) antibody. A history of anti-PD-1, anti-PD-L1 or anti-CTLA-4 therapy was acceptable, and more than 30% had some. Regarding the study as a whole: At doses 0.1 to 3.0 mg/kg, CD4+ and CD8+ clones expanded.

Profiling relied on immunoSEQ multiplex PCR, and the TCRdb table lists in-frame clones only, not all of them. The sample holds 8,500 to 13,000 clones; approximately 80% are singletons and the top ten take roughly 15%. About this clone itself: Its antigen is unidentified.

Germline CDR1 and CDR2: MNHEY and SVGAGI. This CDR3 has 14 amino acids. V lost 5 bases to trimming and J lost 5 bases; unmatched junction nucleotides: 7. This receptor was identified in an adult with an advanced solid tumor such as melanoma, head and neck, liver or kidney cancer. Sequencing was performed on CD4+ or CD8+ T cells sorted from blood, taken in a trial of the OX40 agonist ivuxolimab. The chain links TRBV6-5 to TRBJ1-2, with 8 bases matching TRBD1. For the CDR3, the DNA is TGTGCCAGCAGTGAAAGGGGGACAGGTTATGGCTACACCTTC. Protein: CASSERGTGYGYTF.